Shown below are 27 T cell receptor beta chains from a single sample sequenced in a study of T cell changes during pregnancy in multiple sclerosis (dated by TCRdb to about 2019). Library generation was performed with the immunoSEQ multiplex PCR assay. Drawn from immuneACCESS, this table holds only the in-frame rearrangements with V and J called that TCRdb kept. Clones are partly lost; checked studies trace under half to an unresolved V gene and leave the rest unexplained. This sample gives 25,000 to 30,000 clones in total; 80% to 90% of them show up just once. The ten largest clones capture roughly 0.79% of the sample. Sequences were derived from CD4+ T cells from peripheral blood mononuclear cells, sampled in the second trimester of pregnancy. These receptors all stem from a female donor with multiple sclerosis, enrolled in a pregnancy study.

This clone has only a few counts. The rearrangement links TRBV2 to TRBJ1-5; D may be TRBD1 (6 bases). This CDR3 region has 13 residues. Germline V gene sequence: CDR1 SNHLY, CDR2 FYNNEI. With 7 bases removed from V and 1 base from J, the gap between germline ends came to 8 bases. CDR3 coding DNA: TGTGCCAGCAATAGGGGGAGCAATCAGCCCCAGCATTTT. This sequence encodes CASNRGSNQPQHF.

This chain's CDR3 is CASSLSPQGIGETQYF. Here the CDR3 DNA reads TGTGCCAGCAGTTTATCCCCACAGGGGATCGGGGAGACCCAGTACTTC. This chain uses TRBV27 with TRBJ2-5; 7 nucleotides match TRBD1. CDR3 length: 16 amino acids. CDR1 is MNHEY and CDR2 is SMNVEV in the germline V gene (reference sequence). The ends lost 0 bases at V and 5 bases at J; junction bases unmatched: 9.

The J gene is TRBJ2-7, the V gene TRBV12-5, with D possibly being TRBD2 (5 bases). In germline, CDR1 is LGHNT, CDR2 FRNRAP. The CDR3 length is 18 residues. V was clipped by 0 bases and J by 3 bases, with 21 bases between them. The CDR3 DNA reads as TGTGCTAGTGGTTTGGTACGAGATGGGAGCAGTGATATCTACGAGCAGTACTTC. This codes for CASGLVRDGSSDIYEQYF.

V usage is TRBV5-1 and J usage is TRBJ2-7; 7 bases map to TRBD2. Trimming at V came to 0 bases and at J to 0 bases, leaving 0 bases not matched to a gene. The germline V gene has CDR1 SGHRS and CDR2 YFSETQ. CDR3 length: 14 residues. This CDR3 is CASSLGGSSYEQYF. CDR3 coding DNA: TGCGCCAGCAGCTTGGGCGGGAGCTCCTACGAGCAGTACTTC.

This clone was observed a few times. The genes are TRBV7-3 and TRBJ1-3; D perhaps matches TRBD1 (6 bases). The CDR3 is 14 residues long. V lost 5 bases and J 3 bases, leaving 11 bases between the germline ends. Germline V gene sequence: CDR1 SGHTA, CDR2 FQGTGA. CDR3 in amino acids: CASSEQGYGNTIYF. CDR3 sequence (DNA): TGTGCCAGCAGCGAGCAGGGGTATGGAAACACCATATATTTT.

J is TRBJ2-7 and V is TRBV7-2; 8 nucleotides agree with TRBD2. The V gene end was trimmed by 1 base and the J gene end by 2 bases; junction bases not matched to a gene: 7. The CDR3 extends over 16 amino acids. Per the germline V gene, CDR1 is SGHTA and CDR2 is FQGNSA. In DNA form, the CDR3 reads TGTGCCAGCAGCTTAGGAGGCCGGCGGGGGGCCTACGAGCAGTACTTC. It yields the protein CASSLGGRRGAYEQYF.

The gene calls are TRBV2 and TRBJ1-1, with D maybe TRBD1 (5 bases). CDR1 and CDR2 (germline): SNHLY, FYNNEI. Trimming took off 7 bases at V and 4 bases at J, with 13 bases between the two ends. The CDR3 runs 13 residues. The CDR3: CASKGEGSTEAFF. The CDR3 DNA follows: TGTGCCAGCAAAGGGGAGGGCAGCACTGAAGCTTTCTTT.

CDR3 protein: CASSPGSGETQYF. Written as DNA, the CDR3 is TGCGCCAGCAGTCCGGGTAGCGGGGAGACCCAGTACTTC. This rearrangement joins TRBV23-1 to TRBJ2-5, with 7 positions matching TRBD2. TRBV23-1 is noted as an ORF with a role that remains uncertain. The CDR3 length is 13 residues. Trimming at V came to 4 bases and at J to 5 bases, leaving 4 bases not matched to a gene.

The CDR3 sequence is CASRAPNTGELFF. CDR3 nucleotides: TGTGCCAGCAGGGCACCAAACACCGGGGAGCTGTTTTTT. V gene TRBV6-5 combines with J gene TRBJ2-2; D not certain. The germline V and J ends were trimmed by 6 bases and 2 bases, with 7 bases remaining between them. The CDR3 totals 13 residues. Germline assignment: CDR1 MNHEY and CDR2 SVGAGI.

The CDR3 DNA follows: TGTGCCTGGAGTCGGGGCGGGGGGACAGATACGCAGTATTTT. Encoded protein: CAWSRGGGTDTQYF. The chain uses TRBV30 and TRBJ2-3, with 8 bases matching TRBD2. V lost 2 bases to trimming and J lost 3 bases; unmatched junction nucleotides: 4. Germline loops: CDR1 GTSNPN, CDR2 SVGIG (reference sequence). The CDR3 contains 14 residues.

This clone was recorded once. This chain joins TRBV6-6 and TRBJ1-1, with 7 bases identical to TRBD1. Germline CDR1 MNHNY, CDR2 SVGAGI (reference sequence). The CDR3 is 14 amino acids. V lost 5 bases and J lost 2; bases outside the gene matches: 5. CDR3: CASSLGGLNTEAFF. The CDR3 bases are TGTGCCAGCAGTCTAGGGGGCCTCAACACTGAAGCTTTCTTT.

The chain combines TRBV7-8 with TRBJ2-5, with a possible D match to TRBD1 (6 bases). V lost 4 bases to trimming and J lost 4 bases, with 25 bases between them. Per the germline V gene, CDR1 is SGHVS and CDR2 is FQNEAQ. CDR3 size: 18 residues. This chain's CDR3 is CASSSRSIVQGWGETQYF. CDR3 sequence (DNA): TGTGCCAGCAGCTCCCGAAGCATAGTCCAGGGGTGGGGAGAGACCCAGTACTTC.

This clone was picked up one time. This sequence joins TRBV11-2 and TRBJ1-2; D might be TRBD1 (6 bases). There are 12 residues in the CDR3. CDR1 is SGHAT and CDR2 is FQNNGV in the germline V gene. V was trimmed by 5 bases and J by 7 bases, leaving 11 bases between them. Here the CDR3 reads CASSPDRTGYTF. CDR3 nucleotide sequence: TGTGCCAGCAGCCCAGACAGGACTGGCTACACCTTC.

This sequence joins TRBV4-1 and TRBJ2-2; 9 nucleotides align to TRBD1. CDR3 length: 16 amino acids. CDR1 is MGHRA, CDR2 YSYEKL, per germline. The V gene end was trimmed by 3 bases and the J gene end by 4 bases; junction bases not matched to a gene: 6. CDR3 residues: CASSQWGQGGTGELFF. Written as DNA, the CDR3 is TGCGCCAGCAGCCAGTGGGGACAGGGAGGCACCGGGGAGCTGTTTTTT.

The chain couples TRBV2 to TRBJ1-6; TRBD1 is a possible D gene (5 bases). This CDR3 is built from 16 residues. Looked up from germline, CDR1 is SNHLY and CDR2 is FYNNEI. V was shortened by 6 bases and J by 0 bases, with 12 bases between the two germline ends. The CDR3 DNA reads TGTGCCAGCAGAGGGGAGGGGAGCTCCTATAATTCACCCCTCCACTTT. Its protein product is CASRGEGSSYNSPLHF. Complete variable domain (other parts from reference TRBV2 and TRBJ1-6): EPEVTQTPSHQVTQMGQEVILRCVPISNHLYFYWYRQILGQKVEFLVSFYNNEISEKSEIFDDQFSVERPDGSNFTLKIRSTKLEDSAMYFCASRGEGSSYNSPLHFGNGTRLTVT.

CDR3 sequence reads: CASSISLPGTYEQYF. DNA of the CDR3: TGTGCCAGTAGTATAAGTCTCCCAGGGACCTACGAGCAGTACTTC. The gene calls are TRBV19 and TRBJ2-7; a possible D gene is TRBD1 (5 bases). Trimming took 2 bases from V and 2 from J, leaving 13 bases between them. The V gene's germline CDR1 is LNHDA and CDR2 SQIVND (reference sequence). The CDR3 is 15 residues long.

The V gene is TRBV18, the J gene TRBJ1-4; D remains unclear. The CDR3 spans 13 residues. The germline CDR1 and CDR2 sequences are KGHSH and LQKENI. V lost 2 bases, J lost 8 bases, and 9 bases lay in between. Here the CDR3 DNA reads TGTGCCAGCTCACCAGGCCTAGGAGAAAAACTGTTTTTT. This translates into CASSPGLGEKLFF.

V gene TRBV9 combines with J gene TRBJ1-2, with a weak D call TRBD1 (5 bases). This CDR3 is 15 amino acids long. Germline V lookup: CDR1 SGDLS, CDR2 YYNGEE. Trimming stripped 0 bases from V and 5 bases from J, with 14 bases between. The CDR3 DNA reads as TGTGCCAGCAGCGTAGATGGTACAGGCCTATATGGCTACACCTTC. It translates to CASSVDGTGLYGYTF.

This clone showed up just a few times. V usage is TRBV2 and J usage is TRBJ2-7, with 7 bases aligning to TRBD1. The germline gives CDR1 SNHLY, CDR2 FYNNEI. Germline trimming cut 1 base from V and 0 bases from J; bases unmatched to any gene: 3. The CDR3 loop spans 15 amino acids. CDR3 DNA sequence: TGTGCCAGCAGTGAAGACCGGGACAGCTCCTACGAGCAGTACTTC. It specifies CASSEDRDSSYEQYF. Supplemented by reference TRBV2 and TRBJ2-7, the full variable domain reads EPEVTQTPSHQVTQMGQEVILRCVPISNHLYFYWYRQILGQKVEFLVSFYNNEISEKSEIFDDQFSVERPDGSNFTLKIRSTKLEDSAMYFCASSEDRDSSYEQYFGPGTRLTVT.

The chain has TRBV6-5 and TRBJ1-2, with D possibly being TRBD1 (5 bases). Trimming took 7 bases from V and 8 from J, leaving 14 bases between them. The CDR3 length is 12 residues. Germline CDR1 MNHEY, CDR2 SVGAGI. CDR3 DNA sequence: TGTGCCAGCACCCAGGGTTTAGGCGGCTACACCTTC. Translation gives CASTQGLGGYTF.

V gene TRBV29-1 combines with J gene TRBJ2-1; D perhaps matches TRBD2 (5 bases). Trimming pared 7 bases from V and 8 bases from J, leaving 15 bases between. The CDR3 runs to 12 residues. The germline V gene has CDR1 SQVTM and CDR2 ANQGSEA. The CDR3 DNA reads as TGCAGCGCTCGAGGGCAGGTGGATGAGCAGTTCTTC. Translating gives CSARGQVDEQFF.

V and J are TRBV5-1 and TRBJ2-3, with a tentative D call TRBD2 (5 bases). Trimming took off 7 bases at V and 5 bases at J, with 20 bases between the two ends. CDR3 length equals 15 residues. The germline V gene encodes CDR1 SGHRS and CDR2 YFSETQ. In DNA form, the CDR3 reads TGCGCCAGCGCGGCCGGGGTACTTGCGGGAGATACGCAGTATTTT. Encoded protein: CASAAGVLAGDTQYF. Supplemented by reference TRBV5-1 and TRBJ2-3, the full variable domain reads KAGVTQTPRYLIKTRGQQVTLSCSPISGHRSVSWYQQTPGQGLQFLFEYFSETQRNKGNFPGRFSGRQFSNSRSEMNVSTLELGDSALYLCASAAGVLAGDTQYFGPGTRLTVL.

This clone was detected only a few times. This rearrangement joins TRBV12-5 to TRBJ1-1; no clear D. The germline V gene encodes CDR1 LGHNT and CDR2 FRNRAP. The CDR3 sequence is 13 residues long. V lost 4 bases and J 2 bases, leaving 8 bases between the germline ends. The CDR3 sequence is CASGYLGNTEAFF. For the CDR3, the DNA is TGTGCTAGTGGTTATCTAGGCAACACTGAAGCTTTCTTT.

This rearrangement joins TRBV6-5 to TRBJ2-6; no firm D call. Trimming shortened V by 1 base and J by 0 bases, and 4 bases separated the two germline ends. The CDR3 contains 15 residues. From germline, CDR1 is MNHEY and CDR2 SVGAGI. CDR3 in amino acids: CASSYYNSGANVLTF. The CDR3 DNA follows: TGTGCCAGCAGTTACTACAACTCTGGGGCCAACGTCCTGACTTTC.

This chain connects TRBV4-2 to TRBJ1-2, with TRBD1 as a possible D gene (6 bases). Germline CDR1 reads LGHNA; CDR2 reads YNFKEQ. This CDR3 region has 18 residues. Trimming left V 0 bases short and J 7 bases short, with 24 bases between. CDR3 DNA: TGTGCCAGCAGCCAAGATCGGGGACACGGTTGGGTGTCTCGTGGCTACACCTTC. Encoded protein: CASSQDRGHGWVSRGYTF.

The chain uses TRBV5-8 and TRBJ2-1; TRBD1 matches at 8 bases. This CDR3 contains 15 residues. Per germline, CDR1 SGHTS and CDR2 YDEGEE. V gave up 4 bases and J gave up 4 bases; unmatched junction bases: 7. The CDR3 DNA reads TGTGCCAGCAGCCGCCTCGGGACAGGATACAATGAGCAGTTCTTC. It is translated as CASSRLGTGYNEQFF.

The chain uses TRBV18 and TRBJ1-2; D call uncertain. CDR1 is KGHSH, CDR2 LQKENI, per germline. The CDR3 totals 16 residues. Trimming took off 3 bases at V and 2 bases at J, with 16 bases between the two ends. The CDR3 nucleotides are TGTGCCAGCTCACCTGCTACCCCGGGGAAGAACTATGGCTACACCTTC. As protein: CASSPATPGKNYGYTF.